The source of this T cell receptor (beta chain) is a study of blood T cell repertoires in COVID-19. About the research overall: The United States, Italy and Spain provided the acute and convalescent COVID-19 samples.

V was clipped by 0 bases and J by 2 bases, with 7 bases between them. CDR3 size: 15 residues. Per the germline V gene, CDR1 is MNHEY and CDR2 is SVGAGI. Assay: immunoSEQ multiplex PCR; the TCRdb copy retains only in-frame clones and omits some. The data show around 500,000 clones, with roughly nine tenths seen just once and approximately 8% held by the top ten. This receptor was taken from a woman in her sixties who had recovered from COVID-19. The chain couples TRBV6-5 to TRBJ2-2; D not resolved. Material: PBMCs or T cells enriched from blood (not recorded which). The CDR3 sequence: CASSYSRPNTGELFF. The DNA of the CDR3 is TGTGCCAGCAGTTACTCGAGGCCCAACACCGGGGAGCTGTTTTTT.